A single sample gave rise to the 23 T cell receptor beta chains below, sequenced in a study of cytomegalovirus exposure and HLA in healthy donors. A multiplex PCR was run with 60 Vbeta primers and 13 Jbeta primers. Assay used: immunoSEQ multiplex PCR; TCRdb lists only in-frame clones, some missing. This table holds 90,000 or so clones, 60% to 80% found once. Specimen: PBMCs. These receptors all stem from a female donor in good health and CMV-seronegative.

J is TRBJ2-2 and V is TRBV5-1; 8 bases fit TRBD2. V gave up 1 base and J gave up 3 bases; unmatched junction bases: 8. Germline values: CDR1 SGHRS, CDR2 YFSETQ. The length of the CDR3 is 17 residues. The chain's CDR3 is CASSLPLSGTDTGELFF. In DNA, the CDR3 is TGCGCCAGCAGCTTGCCCCTTAGCGGGACGGACACCGGGGAGCTGTTTTTT.

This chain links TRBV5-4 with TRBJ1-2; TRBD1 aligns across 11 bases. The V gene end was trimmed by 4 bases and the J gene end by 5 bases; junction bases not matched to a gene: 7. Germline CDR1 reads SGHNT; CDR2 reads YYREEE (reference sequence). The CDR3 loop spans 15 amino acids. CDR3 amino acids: CASSDGQGATYGYTF. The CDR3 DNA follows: TGTGCCAGCAGCGACGGACAGGGGGCGACTTATGGCTACACCTTC.

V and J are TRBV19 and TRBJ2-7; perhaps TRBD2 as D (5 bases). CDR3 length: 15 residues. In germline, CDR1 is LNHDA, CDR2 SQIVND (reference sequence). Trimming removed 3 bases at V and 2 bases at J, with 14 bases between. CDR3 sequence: CASSIEASPPYEQYF. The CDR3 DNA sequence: TGTGCCAGTAGTATCGAGGCTAGCCCTCCCTACGAGCAGTACTTC.

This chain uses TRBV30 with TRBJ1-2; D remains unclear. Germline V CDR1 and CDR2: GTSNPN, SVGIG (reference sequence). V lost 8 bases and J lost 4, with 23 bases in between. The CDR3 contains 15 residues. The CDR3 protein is CAQVNSPEGSYGYTF. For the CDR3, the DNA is TGTGCCCAGGTGAACAGCCCGGAGGGTAGCTATGGCTACACCTTC.

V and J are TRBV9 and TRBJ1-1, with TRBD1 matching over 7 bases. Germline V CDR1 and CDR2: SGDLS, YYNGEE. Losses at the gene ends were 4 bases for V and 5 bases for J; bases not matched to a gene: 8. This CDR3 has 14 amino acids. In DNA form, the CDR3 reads TGTGCCAGCAGCAGCCGACAGGGTGGGACTGAAGCTTTCTTT. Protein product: CASSSRQGGTEAFF.

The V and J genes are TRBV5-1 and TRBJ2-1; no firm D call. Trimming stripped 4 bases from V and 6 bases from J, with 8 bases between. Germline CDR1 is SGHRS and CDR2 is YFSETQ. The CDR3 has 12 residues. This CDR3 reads CASSAHSNEQFF. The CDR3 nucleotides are TGCGCCAGCAGCGCACACAGCAATGAGCAGTTCTTC.

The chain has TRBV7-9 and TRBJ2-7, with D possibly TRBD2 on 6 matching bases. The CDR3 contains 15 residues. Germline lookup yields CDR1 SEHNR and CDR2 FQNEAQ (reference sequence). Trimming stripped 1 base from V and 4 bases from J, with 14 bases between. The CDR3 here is CASSLGGDGVYEQYF. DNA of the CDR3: TGTGCCAGCAGCTTAGGGGGGGACGGAGTATACGAGCAGTACTTC.

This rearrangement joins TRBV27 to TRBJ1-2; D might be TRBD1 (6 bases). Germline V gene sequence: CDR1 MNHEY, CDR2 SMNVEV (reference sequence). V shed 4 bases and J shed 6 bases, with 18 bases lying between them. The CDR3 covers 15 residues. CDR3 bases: TGTGCCAGCAGTTGGCGCAGGGGACAACCGAATGGCTACACCTTC. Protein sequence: CASSWRRGQPNGYTF.

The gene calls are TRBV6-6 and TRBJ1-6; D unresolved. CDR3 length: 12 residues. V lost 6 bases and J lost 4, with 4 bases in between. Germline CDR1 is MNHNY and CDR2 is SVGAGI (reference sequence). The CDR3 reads CASSEYNSPLHF. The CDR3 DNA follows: TGTGCCAGCAGCGAGTATAATTCACCCCTCCACTTT.

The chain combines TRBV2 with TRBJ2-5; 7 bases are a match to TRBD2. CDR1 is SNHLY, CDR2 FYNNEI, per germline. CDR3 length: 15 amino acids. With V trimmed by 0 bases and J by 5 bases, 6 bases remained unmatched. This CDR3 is CASSEALGLRETQYF. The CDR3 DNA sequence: TGTGCCAGCAGTGAAGCGCTGGGACTAAGGGAGACCCAGTACTTC.

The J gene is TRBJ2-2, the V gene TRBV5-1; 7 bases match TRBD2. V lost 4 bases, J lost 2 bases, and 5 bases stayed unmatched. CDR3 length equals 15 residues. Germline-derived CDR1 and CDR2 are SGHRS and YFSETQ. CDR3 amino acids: CASSPGTINTGELFF. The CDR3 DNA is TGCGCCAGCAGCCCAGGGACTATCAACACCGGGGAGCTGTTTTTT.

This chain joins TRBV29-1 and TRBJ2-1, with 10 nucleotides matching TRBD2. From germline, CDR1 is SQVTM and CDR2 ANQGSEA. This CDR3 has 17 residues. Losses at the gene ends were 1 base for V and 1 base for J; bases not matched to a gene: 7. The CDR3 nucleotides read TGCAGCGTTGAAGTTCTAGCGGGAGAGGGGTCCTACAATGAGCAGTTCTTC. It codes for CSVEVLAGEGSYNEQFF.

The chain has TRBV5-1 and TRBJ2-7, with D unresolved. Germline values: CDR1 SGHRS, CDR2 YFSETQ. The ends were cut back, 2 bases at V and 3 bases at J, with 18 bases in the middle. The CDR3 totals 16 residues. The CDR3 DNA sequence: TGCGCCAGCAGCTTAGCCTCACGCGGTCAAGGCTACGAGCAGTACTTC. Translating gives CASSLASRGQGYEQYF.

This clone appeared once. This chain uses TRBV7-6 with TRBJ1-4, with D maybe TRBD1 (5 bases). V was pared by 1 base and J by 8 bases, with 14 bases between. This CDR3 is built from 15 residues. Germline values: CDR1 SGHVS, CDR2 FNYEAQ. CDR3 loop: CASSLGTGPGEKLFF. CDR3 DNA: TGTGCCAGCAGCTTAGGTACAGGCCCCGGCGAAAAACTGTTTTTT.

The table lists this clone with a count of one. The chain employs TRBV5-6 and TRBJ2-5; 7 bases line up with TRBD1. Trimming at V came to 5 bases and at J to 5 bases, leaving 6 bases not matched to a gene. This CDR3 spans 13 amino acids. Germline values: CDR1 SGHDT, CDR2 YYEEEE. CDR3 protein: CASRRQGMETQYF. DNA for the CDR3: TGTGCCAGCAGACGACAGGGAATGGAGACCCAGTACTTC.

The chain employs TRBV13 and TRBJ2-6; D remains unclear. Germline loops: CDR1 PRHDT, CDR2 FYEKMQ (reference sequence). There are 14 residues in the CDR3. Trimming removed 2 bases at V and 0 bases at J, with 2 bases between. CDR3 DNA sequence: TGTGCCAGCAGCTTACGCTCTGGGGCCAACGTCCTGACTTTC. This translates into CASSLRSGANVLTF.

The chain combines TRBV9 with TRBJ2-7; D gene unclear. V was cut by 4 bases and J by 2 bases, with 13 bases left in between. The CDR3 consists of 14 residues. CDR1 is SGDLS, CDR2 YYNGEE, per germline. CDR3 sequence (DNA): TGTGCCAGCAGCCCTTCTGTGCAGACCTACGAGCAGTACTTC. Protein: CASSPSVQTYEQYF.

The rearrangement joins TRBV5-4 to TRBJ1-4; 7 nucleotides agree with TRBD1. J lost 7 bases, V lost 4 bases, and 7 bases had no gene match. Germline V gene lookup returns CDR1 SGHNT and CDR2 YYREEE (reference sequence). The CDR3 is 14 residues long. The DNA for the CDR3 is TGTGCCAGCAGCCAGAGGGGGCCGGGTGAAAAACTGTTTTTT. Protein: CASSQRGPGEKLFF.

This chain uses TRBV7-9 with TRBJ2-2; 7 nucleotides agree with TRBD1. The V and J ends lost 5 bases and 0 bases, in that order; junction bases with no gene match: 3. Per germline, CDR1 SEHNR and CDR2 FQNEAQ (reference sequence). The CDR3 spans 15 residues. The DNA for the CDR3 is TGTGCCAGCAGCGTCGGACAGGCGAACACCGGGGAGCTGTTTTTT. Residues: CASSVGQANTGELFF.

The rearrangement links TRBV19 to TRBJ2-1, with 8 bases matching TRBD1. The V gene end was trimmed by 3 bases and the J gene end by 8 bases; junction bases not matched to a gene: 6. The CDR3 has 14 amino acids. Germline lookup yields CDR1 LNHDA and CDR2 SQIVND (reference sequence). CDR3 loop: CASSIGQGSDEQFF. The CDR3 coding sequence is TGTGCCAGTAGTATCGGACAGGGTTCCGATGAGCAGTTCTTC.

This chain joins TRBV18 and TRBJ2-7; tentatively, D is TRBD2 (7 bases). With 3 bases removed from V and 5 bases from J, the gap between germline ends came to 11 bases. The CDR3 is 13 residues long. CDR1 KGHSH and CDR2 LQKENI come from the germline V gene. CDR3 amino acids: CASSPQGRDEQYF. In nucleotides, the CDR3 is TGTGCCAGCTCACCTCAGGGGAGGGACGAGCAGTACTTC.

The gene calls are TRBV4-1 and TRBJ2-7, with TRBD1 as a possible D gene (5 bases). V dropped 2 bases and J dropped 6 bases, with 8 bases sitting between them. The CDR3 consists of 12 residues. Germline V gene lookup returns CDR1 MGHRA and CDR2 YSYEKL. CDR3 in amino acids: CASSQRQGEQYF. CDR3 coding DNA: TGCGCCAGCAGCCAACGCCAGGGCGAGCAGTACTTC.

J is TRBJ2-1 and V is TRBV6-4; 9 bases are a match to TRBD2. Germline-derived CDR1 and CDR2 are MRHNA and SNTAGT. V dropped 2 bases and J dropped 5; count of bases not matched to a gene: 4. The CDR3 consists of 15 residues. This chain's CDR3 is CASSDLAGSNNEQFF. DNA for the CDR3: TGTGCCAGCAGTGACCTAGCGGGATCTAACAATGAGCAGTTCTTC.